A single sample gave rise to the 9 T cell receptor beta chains below, sequenced in a study of naive and memory T cell subsets. Four PCR rounds used nested alpha and beta constant region primers plus the SP2 primer. TCRdb independently ran MiXCR on the UMI-ligation and nested PCR reads; one entry per CDR3 protein. The sample holds roughly 2,000 distinct CDR3 sequences, over 3.5% seen once. Treatment of the sample: skin biopsy from saline-injected control site (resident skin T cells). Cells were not sorted; total RNA input targeted 1 to 1000 ng. The material was skin, obtained from a saline injection site in the skin. All receptors derive from an adult in good health.

This clonotype has a single count. It may be a read error: a sequence one base away is much more abundant. This sequence joins TRBV28 and TRBJ1-4, with D perhaps TRBD1 (5 bases). CDR3 size: 15 residues. Trimming took 5 bases from V and 8 from J, leaving 18 bases between them. Germline V lookup: CDR1 MDHEN, CDR2 SYDVKM. The CDR3 DNA reads TGTGCCAGCAGTGAGACCCAGGGAGGAGGAGAAAAACTGTTTTTT. Translated: CASSETQGGGEKLFF.

This clonotype is labeled medium-sized. V gene TRBV9 combines with J gene TRBJ1-1; D gene uncertain. Trimming removed 5 bases at V and 1 base at J, with 9 bases between. Germline V gene sequence: CDR1 SGDLS, CDR2 YYNGEE. The CDR3 has 13 residues. The CDR3 DNA reads as TGTGCCAGCAGTCGGCGAGAGAACACTGAAGCTTTCTTT. Translating gives CASSRRENTEAFF.

By share, this clonotype ranks as medium-sized. The rearrangement links TRBV20-1 to TRBJ2-2; TRBD2 aligns across 11 bases. V shed 6 bases, J shed 8 bases, and the junction held 11 bases outside the gene matches. From germline, CDR1 is DFQATT and CDR2 SNEGSKA (reference sequence). This CDR3 is 15 amino acids long. The CDR3 region is CSASLTSGMAGELFF. CDR3 sequence (DNA): TGCAGTGCGTCCCTGACTAGCGGGATGGCTGGGGAGCTGTTTTTT.

By proportion, this clonotype is medium-sized. The V and J genes are TRBV3-1 and TRBJ2-1; D is unresolved. The CDR3 runs 11 residues. The germline V gene has CDR1 LGHDT and CDR2 YNNKEL (reference sequence). Trimming left V 4 bases short and J 10 bases short, with 8 bases between. The CDR3 is CASSRNGEQFF. The CDR3 nucleotides are TGTGCCAGCAGCCGTAACGGGGAGCAGTTCTTC.

By proportion, this clonotype is large. The chain recombines TRBV20-1 with TRBJ2-7, with no clear D. Germline CDR1 reads DFQATT; CDR2 reads SNEGSKA (reference sequence). This CDR3 spans 11 amino acids. Trimming cost V 5 bases and J 9 bases, with 14 bases left between them. The CDR3 coding sequence is TGCAGTGCTTCGGACGGATGGGGGCAGTACTTC. Protein product: CSASDGWGQYF.

This clonotype is labeled medium-sized (0.01 to 0.1%). The chain uses TRBV7-6 and TRBJ2-1; D might be TRBD1 (6 bases). This CDR3 has 14 residues. From germline, CDR1 is SGHVS and CDR2 FNYEAQ. Trimming removed 1 base at V and 7 bases at J, with 11 bases between. CDR3 residues: CASSLGQALNEQFF. The CDR3, as DNA: TGTGCCAGCAGCTTAGGACAGGCATTGAATGAGCAGTTCTTC.

By share of the sample, this clonotype is medium-sized. This chain links TRBV20-1 with TRBJ2-3; 11 positions agree with TRBD2. The CDR3 length is 13 residues. V shed 6 bases, J shed 6 bases, and the junction held 5 bases outside the gene matches. Per the germline V gene, CDR1 is DFQATT and CDR2 is SNEGSKA (reference sequence). The CDR3: CSAVSGGADTQYF. DNA for the CDR3: TGCAGTGCCGTTAGCGGGGGGGCGGATACGCAGTATTTT.

Relative to its sample, this clonotype is medium-sized. An end of the junction differs from the germline gene, which may be a read error. The CDR3 loop is CAGRVTPTDTQYF. As DNA, the CDR3 is TGTGCCGGCAGGGTAACCCCGACAGATACGCAGTATTTT. V gene TRBV6-1 combines with J gene TRBJ2-3, with TRBD1 as a possible D gene (5 bases). Germline lookup yields CDR1 MNHNS and CDR2 SASEGT. The CDR3 extends over 13 amino acids.

This clonotype rates as medium-sized. The chain links TRBV12-3 or TRBV12-4 to TRBJ2-5; no definite D call. This CDR3 has 13 amino acids. V was cut by 5 bases and J by 5 bases, with 12 bases left in between. CDR3 region: CASSLTHLETQYF. The CDR3 DNA reads as TGTGCCAGCAGTCTGACCCACTTGGAGACCCAGTACTTC.